A single sample gave rise to the 20 T cell receptor beta chains below, sequenced in a study of spatial heterogeneity in lung cancer. Study results and limitations: For expanded intratumoral alpha and beta TCRs, counts tracked tumor mutation counts.

TCRdb passed the 5' RACE reads through MiXCR, listing each CDR3 protein once. Of 100,000 or so distinct CDR3 sequences listed, 4.4% are singletons. Stated time point: sample taken at primary tumor resection. These receptors' targets are unknown. The specimen comprised lung tumor tissue, sampled at surgery. These receptors all come from a male donor with early-stage non-small cell lung cancer.

This clonotype was detected a few times. The chain recombines TRBV13 with TRBJ2-7, with 12 bases that match TRBD2. Trimming cost V 2 bases and J 6 bases; bases outside gene matches: 14. CDR3 length equals 18 residues. Germline V gives CDR1 PRHDT, CDR2 FYEKMQ (reference sequence). The CDR3 region has the DNA TGTGCCAGCAGCTTAAAGGCTAGCGGGAGGGCCTTGCTTGGCGAGCAGTACTTC. Translation gives CASSLKASGRALLGEQYF. The full variable domain, completed using reference TRBV13 and TRBJ2-7, is AAGVIQSPRHLIKEKRETATLKCYPIPRHDTVYWYQQGPGQDPQFLISFYEKMQSDKGSIPDRFSAQQFSDYHSELNMSSLELGDSALYFCASSLKASGRALLGEQYFGPGTRLTVT.

This clonotype was seen many times. The V call is TRBV11-2, the J call TRBJ1-5; 7 bases match TRBD1. The germline V gene has CDR1 SGHAT and CDR2 FQNNGV. The CDR3 length is 13 residues. Unmatched junction bases numbered 5, after V lost 5 bases and J lost 7 bases. CDR3 DNA sequence: TGTGCCAGCAGCCAACACAGGGGACAGCCCCAGCATTTT. This sequence encodes CASSQHRGQPQHF. Supplemented by reference TRBV11-2 and TRBJ1-5, the full variable domain reads EAGVAQSPRYKIIEKRQSVAFWCNPISGHATLYWYQQILGQGPKLLIQFQNNGVVDDSQLPKDRFSAERLKGVDSTLKIQPAKLEDSAVYLCASSQHRGQPQHFGDGTRLSIL.

This clonotype was seen repeatedly, ten times or more. The chain is built from TRBV30 and TRBJ1-1; D possibly corresponds to TRBD1 (5 bases). The CDR3 consists of 11 residues. V gave up 3 bases and J gave up 7 bases, with 9 bases separating them. The germline V gene encodes CDR1 GTSNPN and CDR2 SVGIG (reference sequence). CDR3 region: CAWRRGGEAFF. The CDR3 DNA reads as TGTGCCTGGAGAAGGGGAGGTGAAGCTTTCTTT.

This clonotype was seen many times. The genes are TRBV20-1 and TRBJ1-1, with 7 bases lining up with TRBD1. This CDR3 contains 14 residues. V lost 4 bases and J lost 6; bases outside the gene matches: 11. Germline CDR1 reads DFQATT; CDR2 reads SNEGSKA (reference sequence). In DNA form, the CDR3 reads TGCAGTGCTATGGGGACAGAGGTGGGGTCTGAAGCTTTCTTT. Translation gives CSAMGTEVGSEAFF.

This clonotype was picked up many times. J is TRBJ1-2 and V is TRBV6-1; D may be TRBD1 (6 bases). The germline gives CDR1 MNHNS, CDR2 SASEGT. V lost 7 bases to trimming and J lost 3 bases, with 12 bases between them. This CDR3 comprises 13 residues. The CDR3 region is CASTWQGYYGYTF. CDR3 nucleotides: TGTGCCAGCACGTGGCAGGGGTACTATGGCTACACCTTC.

This clonotype was seen ten or more times. This chain uses TRBV20-1 with TRBJ2-5; unclear D gene. CDR1 and CDR2 from the germline V gene are DFQATT and SNEGSKA (reference sequence). This CDR3 has 12 amino acids. V gave up 4 bases and J gave up 4 bases, with 10 bases separating them. CDR3 loop: CSATLGSETQYF. The CDR3 DNA reads as TGCAGTGCTACTCTGGGTTCAGAGACCCAGTACTTC.

The table lists this clonotype with many counts. The genes are TRBV12-3 or TRBV12-4 and TRBJ2-7; TRBD2 matches at 9 bases. V shed 6 bases and J 4 bases; nucleotides not matched to a gene: 4. The CDR3 sequence is 13 residues long. The chain's CDR3 is CASRRAGGYEQYF. In DNA, the CDR3 is TGTGCCAGCAGAAGAGCGGGAGGTTACGAGCAGTACTTC.

This clonotype has ten or more counts. In DNA form, the CDR3 reads TGTGCCAGCAGTTATTATGCGGGGTCTGCGTACGAGCAGTACTTC. This translates into CASSYYAGSAYEQYF. The chain has TRBV6-2 or TRBV6-3 and TRBJ2-7; D might be TRBD2 (6 bases). Germline values: CDR1 MNHEY, CDR2 SVGEGT. V was cut by 3 bases and J by 4 bases, with 16 bases left in between. CDR3 length: 15 amino acids.

This clonotype was seen repeatedly, ten times or more. This chain connects TRBV20-1 to TRBJ2-7, with D possibly being TRBD2 (5 bases). Germline-derived CDR1 and CDR2 are DFQATT and SNEGSKA (reference sequence). This CDR3 is built from 15 residues. Trimming took off 3 bases at V and 5 bases at J, with 20 bases between the two ends. This CDR3 reads CSARRGNTYGDEQYF. The CDR3 coding sequence is TGCAGTGCTAGGAGAGGAAACACCTACGGGGACGAGCAGTACTTC.

This clonotype was seen repeatedly, ten times or more. As DNA, the CDR3 is TGTGCCAGCAGCTTGGCAGGAGGACAAGAGACCCAGTACTTC. Protein product: CASSLAGGQETQYF. This chain uses TRBV7-9 with TRBJ2-5; possible D gene TRBD2, 5 bases. Germline values: CDR1 SEHNR, CDR2 FQNEAQ (reference sequence). Trimming stripped 3 bases from V and 2 bases from J, with 10 bases between. CDR3 length: 14 residues.

Regarding this clonotype: A junction boundary mismatches the germline segment, possibly from a read error. The genes are TRBV6-5 and TRBJ1-1; perhaps TRBD1 as D (6 bases). The germline V gene has CDR1 MNHEY and CDR2 SVGAGI. This CDR3 comprises 13 residues. CDR3 protein: CASSPADSPKKVF. CDR3 DNA sequence: TGTGCCAGCAGCCCCGCGGACAGTCCCAAGAAGGTCTTT.

There are many counts of this clonotype. The J gene is TRBJ2-1, the V gene TRBV12-3 or TRBV12-4, with 10 bases matching TRBD2. V was pared by 6 bases and J by 2 bases, with 4 bases of the junction left unmatched. This CDR3 region has 15 residues. CDR3 protein: CASSYSGRPYNEQFF. The CDR3 coding sequence is TGTGCCAGCAGCTATAGCGGGAGGCCCTACAATGAGCAGTTCTTC.

V is TRBV10-3 and J is TRBJ2-7, with 8 bases fitting TRBD2. The V gene end was trimmed by 4 bases and the J gene end by 7 bases; junction bases not matched to a gene: 0. The germline gives CDR1 ENHRY, CDR2 SYGVKD. CDR3 length: 11 amino acids. The CDR3: CAISGGGEQYF. CDR3 in DNA: TGTGCCATCAGTGGCGGGGGGGAGCAGTACTTC.

This clonotype was seen many times. The chain combines TRBV6-5 with TRBJ2-2; the match to TRBD2 covers 8 bases. CDR3 length equals 13 residues. Trimming took 5 bases from V and 9 from J; bases not matched to a gene: 5. Germline CDR1 reads MNHEY; CDR2 reads SVGAGI. The DNA for the CDR3 is TGTGCCAGCAGTCCAAGCGGGAGCTGGGAGCTGTTTTTT. It yields the protein CASSPSGSWELFF.

Ten or more counts support this clonotype. This rearrangement joins TRBV12-5 to TRBJ2-7; D is perhaps TRBD2 (5 bases). The CDR3 has 11 amino acids. Trimming removed 3 bases from V and 5 bases from J, with 5 bases in between. Germline V lookup: CDR1 LGHNT, CDR2 FRNRAP. DNA for the CDR3: TGTGCTAGTGGTTTCGGGGACGAGCAGTACTTC. Translated: CASGFGDEQYF.

The sample holds many counts of this clonotype. The V call is TRBV20-1, the J call TRBJ2-3; the match to TRBD2 covers 10 bases. CDR1 is DFQATT and CDR2 is SNEGSKA in the germline V gene (reference sequence). The CDR3 sequence is 15 residues long. V lost 3 bases and J lost 4; bases outside the gene matches: 7. CDR3 nucleotides: TGCAGTGCTAGTGAAGCGGGAGGGCTCCCAGATACGCAGTATTTT. Translating gives CSASEAGGLPDTQYF.

This clonotype was detected many times. The V and J genes are TRBV11-2 and TRBJ2-7; no definite D call. CDR3 length equals 13 residues. The germline gives CDR1 SGHAT, CDR2 FQNNGV. V was shortened by 3 bases and J by 3 bases, with 9 bases between the two germline ends. The CDR3 is CASSLTNFYEQYF. CDR3 in DNA: TGTGCCAGCAGCTTGACCAACTTCTACGAGCAGTACTTC.

The rearrangement joins TRBV2 to TRBJ2-5, with D possibly being TRBD2 (5 bases). The CDR3 sequence is 14 residues long. Germline V gives CDR1 SNHLY, CDR2 FYNNEI. The V gene lost 7 bases and the J gene lost 4 bases, with 16 bases spanning the gap. CDR3 in amino acids: CASKPDPEVETQYF. The CDR3, as DNA: TGTGCCAGCAAACCGGATCCGGAGGTAGAGACCCAGTACTTC.

This clonotype was counted at least ten times. The rearrangement uses TRBV29-1 and TRBJ1-1; TRBD1 agrees at 7 bases. With V trimmed by 6 bases and J by 5 bases, 9 bases remained unmatched. The CDR3 consists of 13 residues. CDR1 is SQVTM, CDR2 ANQGSEA, per germline. The CDR3 region has the DNA TGCAGCGTGGGCGGACAGGACGGAACTGAAGCTTTCTTT. This encodes CSVGGQDGTEAFF.

This clonotype appeared a single time. This clone may be a read error of a much larger clone one base away. The chain combines TRBV3-1 with TRBJ2-5; D possibly matches TRBD1 or TRBD2 (6 bases each). This CDR3 is 14 amino acids long. The V and J ends lost 0 bases and 7 bases respectively, with 12 bases between them. CDR1 LGHDT and CDR2 YNNKEL come from the germline V gene (reference sequence). CDR3 loop: CASSQEGGRSTQYF. The CDR3 DNA is TGTGCCAGCAGCCAAGAAGGGGGGCGGTCGACCCAGTACTTC.